A selection of T cell receptor beta chains follows, all from one sample in a study of shared clonotypes between healthy human individuals. The table came from immunoSEQ multiplex PCR; TCRdb's copy has only in-frame clones and leaves some out. Here the sample spans a few million clones, 85% to 95% being singletons. The specimen was naive CD4+ T cells from PBMCs. The receptors originated from a man aged 18 to 29 in good health. Some clones in this sample may be carry-over from other donors' samples. Each CDR3 is given with its conserved first and last residue. A D gene is named only where the DNA matches it firmly.

CDR3 length | D gene | J gene | V gene | CDR3 DNA | CDR3 protein
15 | . | TRBJ2-4 | TRBV12-5 | TGTGCTAGTGGTTCCCAGGGATCCGGGAAAAACATTCAGTACTTC | CASGSQGSGKNIQYF
15 | . | TRBJ1-5 | TRBV19 | TGTGCCAGTAGTATAATTGGCCAGACGGATCAGCCCCAGCATTTT | CASSIIGQTDQPQHF
16 | TRBD2 | TRBJ2-1 | TRBV7-8 | TGTGCCAGCAGCTTAGGCCGCGGCGGGAGTTTCGATGAGCAGTTCTTC | CASSLGRGGSFDEQFF
12 | . | TRBJ2-5 | TRBV5-1 | TGCGCCAGCAGCGAGGTTTCCGGGACCCAGTACTTC | CASSEVSGTQYF
17 | . | TRBJ2-1 | TRBV5-1 | TGCGCCAGCAGCTTGGCCGAAGCCAATCCTTCCTACAATGAGCAGTTCTTC | CASSLAEANPSYNEQFF
16 | . | TRBJ1-2 | TRBV2 | TGTGCCAGCAGTGAGGGAAGGAGGTCTCGGGAATATGGCTACACCTTC | CASSEGRRSREYGYTF
15 | TRBD1 | TRBJ1-4 | TRBV5-1 | TGCGCCAGCAGCTTGGAAGCGACAGGGGGAGAAAAACTGTTTTTT | CASSLEATGGEKLFF
18 | TRBD2 | TRBJ2-3 | TRBV7-6 | TGTGCCAGCACCATTAGCGGCCGACTAGCGGGAGGAATAGATACGCAGTATTTT | CASTISGRLAGGIDTQYF
17 | . | TRBJ2-3 | TRBV4-2 | TGTGCCAGCAGCCAAGATGGAGCGGATGGGGACACAGATACGCAGTATTTT | CASSQDGADGDTDTQYF
17 | TRBD1 | TRBJ1-4 | TRBV25-1 | TGTGCCAGCAGCTTAGCCGGGACAGGGGCCAATAATGAAAAACTGTTTTTT | CASSLAGTGANNEKLFF
14 | . | TRBJ1-5 | TRBV21-1 | TGTGCCAGCAGCAAAGGGGGACTCAATCAGCCCCAGCATTTT | CASSKGGLNQPQHF